The 21 T cell receptor beta chains reported below all come from one sample, sequenced in a study of CD8 T cells in Susac syndrome. Reverse transcription used about 0.5 to 1 ug RNA and random hexamers. MiXCR was run by TCRdb on the immunoSEQ multiplex PCR reads, yielding one entry per CDR3 protein. Of under 200,000 distinct CDR3 sequences listed, around 96% are singletons. Sequences were obtained from CD8+ T cells from PBMCs. These receptors all come from a human donor with multiple sclerosis.

The V gene is TRBV29-1, the J gene TRBJ2-1, with TRBD2 matching over 9 bases. The CDR3 spans 16 residues. The junction had 10 bases not matched to a gene; V was cut back by 5 bases and J by 2 bases. From germline, CDR1 is SQVTM and CDR2 ANQGSEA. CDR3 DNA: TGCAGCGTTTCTCTAAGAAGCGGGAGGCCCTACAATGAGCAGTTCTTC. As protein: CSVSLRSGRPYNEQFF.

The V gene is TRBV7-9, the J gene TRBJ2-5, with D perhaps given as TRBD1 or TRBD2 (5 bases each). The CDR3 extends over 15 amino acids. Germline V gene data show CDR1 as SEHNR and CDR2 as FQNEAQ (reference sequence). The V end was cut by 5 bases, the J end by 5 bases, with 18 bases between. CDR3 in amino acids: CASSARGRGEETQYF. The CDR3 bases are TGTGCCAGCAGCGCACGGGGCCGGGGAGAGGAGACCCAGTACTTC.

This chain uses TRBV30 with TRBJ2-1; D uncertain. From germline, CDR1 is GTSNPN and CDR2 SVGIG (reference sequence). The CDR3 runs 14 residues. The V end was cut by 3 bases, the J end by 8 bases, with 17 bases between. The CDR3 nucleotides read TGTGCCTGGAGCGAGGACCTACAATTGTATGAGCAGTTCTTC. Protein sequence: CAWSEDLQLYEQFF.

The CDR3 DNA follows: TGTGCCACCAGCAGAGTTGCGGGAGGGTTCAATGAGCAGTTCTTC. This gives the protein CATSRVAGGFNEQFF. V is TRBV15 and J is TRBJ2-1, with 9 bases matching TRBD2. Trimming at V came to 1 base and at J to 6 bases, leaving 4 bases not matched to a gene. The CDR3 sequence is 15 residues long. Germline CDR1 reads LNHNV; CDR2 reads YYDKDF (reference sequence).

The CDR3 loop reads CASSLFTSGEDTQYF. CDR3 bases: TGTGCCAGCAGCCTCTTTACGTCGGGGGAAGATACGCAGTATTTT. This chain uses TRBV27 with TRBJ2-3; tentatively, D is TRBD2 (6 bases). Germline assignment: CDR1 MNHEY and CDR2 SMNVEV (reference sequence). Between the trimmed V and J ends, which lost 6 bases and 5 bases, there was a span of 18 bases. This CDR3 has 15 residues.

The rearrangement uses TRBV12-3 or TRBV12-4 and TRBJ2-7; TRBD1 aligns across 8 bases. This CDR3 comprises 14 residues. V was clipped by 5 bases and J by 3 bases; unmatched bases: 6. The DNA of the CDR3 is TGTGCCAGCAGTCACCGGGACAGGAACTACGAGCAGTACTTC. Its protein is CASSHRDRNYEQYF.

The table lists this clonotype with a count of one. V and J are TRBV20-1 and TRBJ2-3, with D unresolved. Trimming left V 0 bases short and J 3 bases short, with 13 bases between. CDR1 is DFQATT and CDR2 is SNEGSKA in the germline V gene (reference sequence). The CDR3 has 15 amino acids. CDR3: CSARDRLTVTDTQYF. CDR3 coding DNA: TGCAGTGCTAGAGATCGGCTTACAGTTACAGATACGCAGTATTTT.

This clonotype was seen a few times. The rearrangement links TRBV29-1 to TRBJ1-2; the D is unclear. CDR1 and CDR2 (germline): SQVTM, ANQGSEA. This CDR3 region has 12 residues. Between the trimmed V and J ends, which lost 0 bases and 5 bases, there was a span of 7 bases. Written as DNA, the CDR3 is TGCAGCGTTGAAGATCGCGCGTATGGCTACACCTTC. It yields the protein CSVEDRAYGYTF.

J is TRBJ1-5 and V is TRBV5-6; D is perhaps TRBD1 (5 bases). CDR1 is SGHDT and CDR2 is YYEEEE in the germline V gene. This CDR3 has 16 residues. V shed 0 bases and J shed 6 bases, with 16 bases lying between them. The CDR3 is CASSLAWQGRSQPQHF. The CDR3 DNA reads TGTGCCAGCAGCTTGGCCTGGCAGGGACGGAGTCAGCCCCAGCATTTT.

The chain uses TRBV30 and TRBJ1-1; 7 positions match TRBD1. The CDR3 has 12 amino acids. V lost 4 bases to trimming and J lost 5 bases; unmatched junction nucleotides: 4. Germline V gene lookup returns CDR1 GTSNPN and CDR2 SVGIG (reference sequence). The CDR3 nucleotides are TGTGCCTGGATTTCGGACAGGACTGAAGCTTTCTTT. Translated, it gives CAWISDRTEAFF.

V is TRBV3-1 and J is TRBJ1-1; 12 positions match TRBD1. The CDR3 length is 15 residues. Germline-derived CDR1 and CDR2 are LGHDT and YNNKEL (reference sequence). V lost 3 bases to trimming and J lost 5 bases; unmatched junction nucleotides: 4. The CDR3 region is CASSQGDRGLTEAFF. Here the CDR3 DNA reads TGTGCCAGCAGCCAGGGGGACAGGGGGCTTACTGAAGCTTTCTTT.

The gene calls are TRBV25-1 and TRBJ2-7, with 8 nucleotides matching TRBD2. This CDR3 region has 14 residues. V gave up 6 bases and J gave up 9 bases; unmatched junction bases: 13. Germline CDR1 and CDR2: MGHDK and SYGVNS. In DNA, the CDR3 is TGTGCCAGCAGAACACCGGGCGGGGGGCCGGGGCAGTACTTC. Amino acids: CASRTPGGGPGQYF.

This chain links TRBV20-1 with TRBJ1-2, with D unresolved. CDR1 DFQATT and CDR2 SNEGSKA come from the germline V gene (reference sequence). The length of the CDR3 is 13 residues. The ends were cut back, 3 bases at V and 3 bases at J, with 11 bases in the middle. The CDR3 sequence: CSASSTGYYGYTF. For the CDR3, the DNA is TGCAGTGCTAGTAGTACGGGGTACTATGGCTACACCTTC.

CDR3 nucleotides: TGTGCCAGCTCACCCATAGTATTCGTTGCTGGACAGCAGAACACTGAAGCTTTCTTT. This gives the protein CASSPIVFVAGQQNTEAFF. The chain uses TRBV18 and TRBJ1-1; TRBD1 might be the D (6 bases). Per the germline V gene, CDR1 is KGHSH and CDR2 is LQKENI. The CDR3 spans 19 residues. V lost 3 bases and J lost 1, with 24 bases in between.

The CDR3 region is CASSEGRYSTEAFF. The CDR3 coding sequence is TGTGCCAGCAGCGAGGGCAGATATTCCACTGAAGCTTTCTTT. This rearrangement joins TRBV25-1 to TRBJ1-1, with D unclear. The CDR3 runs 14 residues. V was cut by 6 bases and J by 4 bases, with 15 bases left in between. Germline V gene lookup returns CDR1 MGHDK and CDR2 SYGVNS.

The chain couples TRBV28 to TRBJ2-7; the match to TRBD1 covers 7 bases. This CDR3 is 12 amino acids long. The germline V gene encodes CDR1 MDHEN and CDR2 SYDVKM. V shed 6 bases and J 3 bases; nucleotides not matched to a gene: 2. CDR3 DNA sequence: TGTGCCAGCAGGGGACAGTTCTACGAGCAGTACTTC. Translated: CASRGQFYEQYF.

This clonotype was observed a single time. The rearrangement joins TRBV3-1 to TRBJ2-5; 11 bases line up with TRBD2. The V gene's germline CDR1 is LGHDT and CDR2 YNNKEL (reference sequence). V lost 5 bases to trimming and J lost 5 bases; unmatched junction nucleotides: 7. The CDR3 is 15 residues long. CDR3 nucleotides: TGTGCCAGCAGCAGACTAGCGGGGTTCCGGGAGACCCAGTACTTC. It is translated as CASSRLAGFRETQYF.

This chain links TRBV7-3 with TRBJ2-5; the D gene is possibly TRBD1 (5 bases). Germline CDR1 is SGHTA and CDR2 is FQGTGA. The CDR3 consists of 16 residues. With 5 bases removed from V and 5 bases from J, the gap between germline ends came to 21 bases. CDR3 region: CASSPGPQTGVETQYF. CDR3 nucleotides: TGTGCCAGCAGCCCAGGGCCCCAAACTGGAGTGGAGACCCAGTACTTC.

The rearrangement uses TRBV2 and TRBJ2-1, with unresolved D. The CDR3 totals 13 residues. V lost 7 bases to trimming and J lost 0 bases, with 7 bases between them. Germline V gives CDR1 SNHLY, CDR2 FYNNEI. CDR3 in amino acids: CASTGRSYNEQFF. CDR3 nucleotide sequence: TGTGCCAGCACTGGGCGCTCCTACAATGAGCAGTTCTTC.

The chain links TRBV4-1 to TRBJ1-5; D is unclear. Germline CDR1 and CDR2: MGHRA and YSYEKL. CDR3 size: 15 residues. V dropped 0 bases and J dropped 9 bases, with 15 bases sitting between them. The CDR3: CASSQDLSGVPPQHF. The CDR3 bases are TGCGCCAGCAGCCAAGATCTATCAGGAGTTCCGCCCCAGCATTTT.

V and J are TRBV27 and TRBJ2-1, with a possible D match to TRBD1 (5 bases). The CDR3 contains 13 residues. The V and J ends lost 2 bases and 13 bases respectively, with 15 bases between them. The V gene's germline CDR1 is MNHEY and CDR2 SMNVEV (reference sequence). CDR3 amino acids: CASSLGASLSQFF. CDR3 in DNA: TGTGCCAGCAGTTTAGGGGCTAGTCTTAGCCAGTTCTTC.